One and the same sample provided the 5 T cell receptor beta chains below, sequenced in a study of blood T cell repertoires in COVID-19. Here immunoSEQ multiplex PCR was the method, and the copy in TCRdb shows in-frame clones only, minus some. Of around 130,000 clones listed, 82% are singletons. Sequencing input: peripheral blood. The receptors shown here come from a human donor in a cohort sampled during active COVID-19.

The J gene is TRBJ2-7, the V gene TRBV11-2; 7 positions agree with TRBD2. The germline CDR1 and CDR2 sequences are SGHAT and FQNNGV. The CDR3 extends over 13 amino acids. With 5 bases clipped from V and 4 bases from J, the junction kept 5 bases outside the gene matches. CDR3 nucleotide sequence: TGTGCCAGCAGCGGCGGGGGAGAATACGAGCAGTACTTC. This encodes CASSGGGEYEQYF.

The chain employs TRBV7-9 and TRBJ1-2; TRBD1 matches at 7 bases. This CDR3 is built from 14 residues. V lost 5 bases and J lost 0; bases outside the gene matches: 3. Germline V gene lookup returns CDR1 SEHNR and CDR2 FQNEAQ (reference sequence). The CDR3 spells CASSPGGANYGYTF. As DNA, the CDR3 is TGTGCCAGCAGCCCAGGGGGAGCTAACTATGGCTACACCTTC. Together with reference TRBV7-9 and TRBJ1-2, the CDR3 gives the full variable domain: DTGVSQNPRHKITKRGQNVTFRCDPISEHNRLYWYRQTLGQGPEFLTYFQNEAQLEKSRLLSDRFSAERPKGSFSTLEIQRTEQGDSAMYLCASSPGGANYGYTFGSGTRLTVV.

The gene calls are TRBV5-1 and TRBJ1-5; D not resolved. This CDR3 is 14 amino acids long. Trimming pared 2 bases from V and 5 bases from J, leaving 11 bases between. In germline, CDR1 is SGHRS, CDR2 YFSETQ. The CDR3 is CASSLSQVHQPQHF. In DNA form, the CDR3 reads TGCGCCAGCAGCTTAAGTCAGGTTCATCAGCCCCAGCATTTT.

This sequence joins TRBV3-1 (or the pseudogene TRBV3-2) and TRBJ2-5, with a weak D call TRBD2 (7 bases). Germline CDR1 reads LGHDT; CDR2 reads YNNKEL (reference sequence). Trimming pared 3 bases from V and 4 bases from J, leaving 12 bases between. CDR3 length: 14 residues. Here the CDR3 DNA reads TGTGCCAGCAGCCACCCCGGGGGGCCAGAGACCCAGTACTTC. Its translation is CASSHPGGPETQYF.

This clone was counted a few times. This rearrangement joins TRBV7-2 to TRBJ2-7, with a weak D call TRBD1 (5 bases). The CDR3 has 14 amino acids. The V end was cut by 1 base, the J end by 3 bases, with 10 bases between. Per the germline V gene, CDR1 is SGHTA and CDR2 is FQGNSA. CDR3 residues: CASSLGPGIYEQYF. The CDR3 nucleotides read TGTGCCAGCAGCTTAGGTCCAGGGATCTACGAGCAGTACTTC.